The 19 T cell receptor beta chains given below trace back to one sample, sequenced in a study of blood T cell repertoires in COVID-19 (TCRdb year 2020). Receptor amplification or capture employed the immunoSEQ multiplex PCR assay. This immuneACCESS table, as held by TCRdb, lists in-frame sequences with V and J called but not all clones. Of the missing ones, under half trace to an unresolved V gene in checked studies; the others have no known cause. Counted in this sample were roughly 43,000 clones; roughly 87% of them appeared once. The top ten clones comprise 15% of the sample. Material: peripheral blood. These receptors were collected from a man between 60 and 75 years old with active COVID-19.

The chain is built from TRBV24-1 and TRBJ2-3, with 8 bases that match TRBD2. J lost 4 bases, V lost 2 bases, and 13 bases had no gene match. Per germline, CDR1 KGHDR and CDR2 SFDVKD. The CDR3 is 18 residues long. The CDR3 bases are TGTGCCACCAGTGATTCGGGCGGGAGGATAGCGAACGCAGATACGCAGTATTTT. Translating gives CATSDSGGRIANADTQYF.

The CDR3 DNA reads TGTGCCAGCAGACAGGATCCTCGCTCTGGAAACACCATATATTTT. Encoded protein: CASRQDPRSGNTIYF. The chain is built from TRBV5-4 and TRBJ1-3, with D perhaps TRBD1 (5 bases). V was pared by 5 bases and J by 0 bases, with 12 bases between. There are 15 residues in the CDR3. CDR1 SGHNT and CDR2 YYREEE come from the germline V gene (reference sequence). The variable domain in full, completed from reference TRBV5-4 and TRBJ1-3, reads ETGVTQSPTHLIKTRGQQVTLRCSSQSGHNTVSWYQQALGQGPQFIFQYYREEENGRGNFPPRFSGLQFPNYSSELNVNALELDDSALYLCASRQDPRSGNTIYFGEGSWLTVV.

The chain uses TRBV19 and TRBJ2-6; D may be TRBD2 (5 bases). Trimming took off 5 bases at V and 1 base at J, with 12 bases between the two ends. The V gene's germline CDR1 is LNHDA and CDR2 SQIVND (reference sequence). The CDR3 consists of 16 residues. The CDR3 reads CASSPPRGSGANVLTF. In DNA form, the CDR3 reads TGTGCCAGTAGTCCCCCCCGGGGTTCTGGGGCCAACGTCCTGACTTTC. The full variable domain, rest sourced from reference TRBV19 and TRBJ2-6, is DGGITQSPKYLFRKEGQNVTLSCEQNLNHDAMYWYRQDPGQGLRLIYYSQIVNDFQKGDIAEGYSVSREKKESFPLTVTSAQKNPTAFYLCASSPPRGSGANVLTFGAGSRLTVL.

The CDR3 sequence is CASSVARGGQDTQYF. The CDR3 DNA sequence: TGTGCCAGCAGCGTAGCGCGGGGGGGGCAGGATACGCAGTATTTT. The chain is built from TRBV9 and TRBJ2-3; 9 nucleotides match TRBD2. The CDR3 totals 15 residues. V dropped 0 bases and J dropped 6; count of bases not matched to a gene: 5. CDR1 is SGDLS, CDR2 YYNGEE, per germline.

The chain employs TRBV28 and TRBJ1-1, with D uncertain. Germline-derived CDR1 and CDR2 are MDHEN and SYDVKM. The CDR3 sequence is 11 residues long. V lost 6 bases to trimming and J lost 3 bases, with 5 bases between them. The CDR3 is CASRSYTEAFF. In DNA, the CDR3 is TGTGCCAGCAGATCCTACACTGAAGCTTTCTTT.

This clone has just a few counts. The rearrangement uses TRBV7-9 and TRBJ1-1; possibly TRBD1 for D (5 bases). The germline V gene has CDR1 SEHNR and CDR2 FQNEAQ (reference sequence). The CDR3 length is 14 residues. The V end was cut by 1 base, the J end by 4 bases, with 10 bases between. CDR3 sequence: CASSLDQGSTEAFF. The CDR3 DNA follows: TGTGCCAGCAGCTTAGACCAGGGTAGCACTGAAGCTTTCTTT. Full variable domain (remainder filled in from reference TRBV7-9 and TRBJ1-1): DTGVSQNPRHKITKRGQNVTFRCDPISEHNRLYWYRQTLGQGPEFLTYFQNEAQLEKSRLLSDRFSAERPKGSFSTLEIQRTEQGDSAMYLCASSLDQGSTEAFFGQGTRLTVV.

The chain is built from TRBV30 and TRBJ2-5, with TRBD2 identical over 14 bases. The CDR3 is 18 residues long. The germline V gene encodes CDR1 GTSNPN and CDR2 SVGIG (reference sequence). J gave up 5 bases and V 2 bases, and 13 bases lay outside the gene matches. In DNA form, the CDR3 reads TGTGCCTGGAGTCGGGGACTAGCGGGAGAGGGGGGAATGGAGACCCAGTACTTC. Amino acid sequence: CAWSRGLAGEGGMETQYF.

The gene calls are TRBV9 and TRBJ1-2; 7 nucleotides line up with TRBD1. J was trimmed by 0 bases and V by 7 bases; bases with no gene match: 6. Germline CDR1 reads SGDLS; CDR2 reads YYNGEE. The CDR3 has 14 residues. The CDR3 DNA reads as TGTGCCAGCTCCCCCGGGACAGCTAACTATGGCTACACCTTC. Protein product: CASSPGTANYGYTF.

The chain recombines TRBV6-2 or TRBV6-3 with TRBJ1-1; possible D gene TRBD1, 5 bases. Trimming shortened V by 5 bases and J by 3 bases, and 10 bases separated the two germline ends. The CDR3 is 13 residues long. CDR1 is MNHEY and CDR2 is SVGEGT in the germline V gene. In DNA, the CDR3 is TGTGCCAGCAGTGACCGACAGTACACTGAAGCTTTCTTT. Its protein product is CASSDRQYTEAFF.

The CDR3 here is CATSKTGTGNTGELFF. The CDR3 DNA is TGTGCCACCAGTAAAACCGGGACAGGGAACACCGGGGAGCTGTTTTTT. The chain links TRBV24-1 to TRBJ2-2, with 8 bases matching TRBD1. CDR3 length: 16 residues. Germline V gene sequence: CDR1 KGHDR, CDR2 SFDVKD. After removal of 6 bases from V and 1 base from J, the junction contained 6 bases not matched to a gene.

The V gene is TRBV2, the J gene TRBJ1-5, with D possibly being TRBD1 (5 bases). V was shortened by 4 bases and J by 1 base, with 8 bases between the two germline ends. The CDR3 is 14 amino acids. CDR1 and CDR2 from the germline V gene are SNHLY and FYNNEI. The DNA for the CDR3 is TGTGCCAGCAGTGTCCGGGGGAGCAATCAGCCCCAGCATTTT. Its protein product is CASSVRGSNQPQHF.

V and J are TRBV28 and TRBJ1-2; D unclear. Germline values: CDR1 MDHEN, CDR2 SYDVKM. The CDR3 has 15 residues. Trimming left V 4 bases short and J 1 base short, with 13 bases between. The CDR3 bases are TGTGCCAGCAGTTCCGGCGGCGGAAGTAACTATGGCTACACCTTC. Residues: CASSSGGGSNYGYTF.

The chain has TRBV15 and TRBJ2-3; no clear D gene. There are 12 residues in the CDR3. Germline-derived CDR1 and CDR2 are LNHNV and YYDKDF (reference sequence). V shed 1 base and J shed 5 bases, with 4 bases lying between them. DNA of the CDR3: TGTGCCACCAGCAGAGTCCTAGATACGCAGTATTTT. It is translated as CATSRVLDTQYF.

The rearrangement joins TRBV7-2 to TRBJ1-5; D call uncertain. Germline CDR1 and CDR2: SGHTA and FQGNSA. Trimming took off 5 bases at V and 2 bases at J, with 16 bases between the two ends. CDR3 length: 16 residues. This chain's CDR3 is CASSLYGGVGNQPQHF. The CDR3 DNA follows: TGTGCCAGCAGCCTCTATGGCGGTGTAGGCAATCAGCCCCAGCATTTT.

Only a few counts were recorded for this clone. The chain joins TRBV9 to TRBJ1-2; 7 positions match TRBD1. Per germline, CDR1 SGDLS and CDR2 YYNGEE. CDR3 length equals 14 residues. V shed 0 bases and J 7 bases; nucleotides not matched to a gene: 6. Here the CDR3 reads CASSVGVQGFGYTF. The CDR3, as DNA: TGTGCCAGCAGCGTAGGGGTACAGGGGTTTGGCTACACCTTC.

The chain carries TRBV29-1 and TRBJ1-2, with 11 bases aligning to TRBD1. The CDR3 has 16 residues. V lost 6 bases, J lost 0 bases, and 9 bases stayed unmatched. Germline assignment: CDR1 SQVTM and CDR2 ANQGSEA. For the CDR3, the DNA is TGCAGCGTCGTGGGACAGGGGGGGCCCACTAACTATGGCTACACCTTC. Translation gives CSVVGQGGPTNYGYTF.

This chain joins TRBV5-1 and TRBJ2-6; maybe TRBD1 (7 bases). CDR1 and CDR2 from the germline V gene are SGHRS and YFSETQ. This CDR3 has 18 amino acids. Trimming took off 7 bases at V and 0 bases at J, with 20 bases between the two ends. The CDR3 DNA is TGCGCCAGCCCGGCCGGGGGACAGCTAAACTCTGGGGCCAACGTCCTGACTTTC. Its translation: CASPAGGQLNSGANVLTF.

The sample holds one count of this clone. This chain connects TRBV27 to TRBJ2-5, with 8 bases lining up with TRBD2. Germline trimming cut 6 bases from V and 3 bases from J; bases unmatched to any gene: 6. Germline V gene lookup returns CDR1 MNHEY and CDR2 SMNVEV (reference sequence). The CDR3 sequence is 14 residues long. CDR3 sequence (DNA): TGTGCCAGCAGGCGTAGCGGGATAAAAGAGACCCAGTACTTC. Translation: CASRRSGIKETQYF.

This clone is termed hyperexpanded. V is TRBV18 and J is TRBJ1-2, with TRBD1 as a possible D gene (6 bases). V gave up 5 bases and J gave up 6 bases, with 19 bases separating them. The germline V gene encodes CDR1 KGHSH and CDR2 LQKENI. This CDR3 comprises 15 residues. The CDR3 loop reads CASSERQADRDGYTF. In nucleotides, the CDR3 is TGTGCCAGCTCAGAAAGACAGGCGGATAGGGATGGCTACACCTTC.